This entry lists 11 T cell receptor beta chains sequenced from one sample in a study of kidney transplant recipient with SARS-CoV-2 infection. TCRdb fed the reads into MiXCR, producing one record per CDR3 protein. This table holds about 250,000 distinct CDR3 sequences, 25% to 35% found once. The input for sequencing was a blood sample, taken at baseline and on day 111 from a kidney transplant recipient. These receptors came from a male patient aged 25-45 years who had COVID-19 and was a kidney transplant recipient. Some of the T cells might come from the graft donor.

This clonotype was observed a few times. The V call is TRBV9, the J call TRBJ2-3; 11 nucleotides match TRBD2. Germline V gene data show CDR1 as SGDLS and CDR2 as YYNGEE. The V gene end was trimmed by 4 bases and the J gene end by 5 bases; junction bases not matched to a gene: 12. There are 17 residues in the CDR3. CDR3 protein: CASSPSLAGGPGDTQYF. The CDR3 region has the DNA TGTGCCAGCAGCCCTAGTTTAGCGGGAGGGCCGGGAGATACGCAGTATTTT.

This clonotype has a count of ten or more. This chain links TRBV9 with TRBJ2-3; the match to TRBD2 covers 7 bases. Looked up from germline, CDR1 is SGDLS and CDR2 is YYNGEE. Trimming at V came to 1 base and at J to 4 bases, leaving 3 bases not matched to a gene. This CDR3 is built from 14 residues. For the CDR3, the DNA is TGTGCCAGCAGCGTACTCGGGAGGCCAGATACGCAGTATTTT. It is translated as CASSVLGRPDTQYF.

This clonotype was counted many times. The chain has TRBV12-5 and TRBJ1-2; tentatively, D is TRBD1 (6 bases). V was trimmed by 5 bases and J by 7 bases, leaving 17 bases between them. This CDR3 comprises 14 residues. CDR1 LGHNT and CDR2 FRNRAP come from the germline V gene. The CDR3 protein is CASGTLGRGLGYTF. The CDR3 DNA reads TGTGCTAGTGGTACGTTAGGGCGGGGGCTTGGCTACACCTTC.

Turning to this clonotype: A read error may be the cause here, since a much bigger clone is one base away. The CDR3 loop is CAGSRPGTDTGELFF. For the CDR3, the DNA is TGTGCCGGCAGCCGCCCCGGGACTGATACCGGGGAGCTGTTTTTT. The chain couples TRBV21-1 to TRBJ2-2; TRBD2 is the table's D call and was not checked against the DNA. TRBV21-1 corresponds to a pseudogene. The CDR3 runs to 15 residues.

This clonotype was picked up one time. This sequence may be a read error, since a much larger clone differs from it by one base. The rearrangement joins TRBV12-3 or TRBV12-4 to TRBJ1-4; 7 bases align to TRBD1. Trimming cost V 2 bases and J 6 bases; bases outside gene matches: 6. The CDR3 is made up of 15 amino acids. The chain's CDR3 is CASSLQGGLYEKLFF. Here the CDR3 DNA reads TGTGCCAGCAGTTTACAGGGGGGCTTGTATGAAAAACTGTTTTTT.

Many counts were recorded for this clonotype. This rearrangement joins TRBV5-6 to TRBJ1-5; D remains ambiguous. The length of the CDR3 is 16 residues. V lost 4 bases and J lost 0, with 14 bases in between. Germline V gene sequence: CDR1 SGHDT, CDR2 YYEEEE. The CDR3 reads CASSHAAGSSNQPQHF. CDR3 sequence (DNA): TGTGCCAGCAGCCACGCGGCCGGGAGTAGCAATCAGCCCCAGCATTTT.

Many counts were recorded for this clonotype. The chain couples TRBV10-2 to TRBJ2-7; no reliable D call. This CDR3 contains 15 residues. Per the germline V gene, CDR1 is WSHSY and CDR2 is SAAADI. V lost 0 bases, J lost 4 bases, and 13 bases lay in between. Written as DNA, the CDR3 is TGCGCCAGCAGTGAGTCGCTGGAGATAGGTTACGAGCAGTACTTC. This encodes CASSESLEIGYEQYF.

Note on this clonotype: A single base separates this from a much larger clone, so it may be a read error. The V call is TRBV7-6, the J call TRBJ2-2; the D gene could be TRBD1 or TRBD2 (5 bases each). The germline CDR1 and CDR2 sequences are SGHVS and FNYEAQ. This CDR3 region has 15 residues. CDR3 region: CASSLDQVNTGALFF. The DNA for the CDR3 is TGTGCCAGCAGCTTAGACCAGGTGAACACCGGGGCGCTGTTTTTT.

For this clonotype: The likely explanation is a read error, given a far larger clone one base away. The chain is built from TRBV6-5 and TRBJ1-1; 8 positions match TRBD1. Germline V gene sequence: CDR1 MNHEY, CDR2 SVGAGI. The CDR3 is made up of 13 amino acids. Here the CDR3 DNA reads TGTGCCAGCAGCTACGGACAGGGCACTGAAGCTTACTTT. It translates to CASSYGQGTEAYF.

Worth noting for this clonotype: Relative to the germline gene, one junction end is altered; a read error may explain this. The chain combines TRBV4-3 with TRBJ2-3; possible D gene TRBD2, 7 bases. Per the germline V gene, CDR1 is LGHNA and CDR2 is YSLEER. CDR3 length: 18 amino acids. The CDR3, as DNA: TGCGCCAGCAGCCCCGGGTGGGGGGGCCGAACTGAAGGAGATATGCAGTATTTT. Translated: CASSPGWGGRTEGDMQYF.

This clonotype was found many times. This chain joins TRBV5-8 and TRBJ1-2; no reliable D call. V was shortened by 7 bases and J by 4 bases, with 23 bases between the two germline ends. In germline, CDR1 is SGHTS, CDR2 YDEGEE. The CDR3 runs 16 residues. CDR3 loop: CASRTRHPRKTYGYTF. The CDR3 DNA sequence: TGTGCCAGCCGAACTCGTCATCCACGAAAGACCTATGGCTACACCTTC.